Shown below are 17 T cell receptor beta chains from a single sample sequenced in a study of PD-1 blockade in classical Hodgkin lymphoma (TCRdb year 2020). The protocol used for the library was the immunoSEQ multiplex PCR assay. The source is immuneACCESS, and TCRdb retained only in-frame sequences with V and J called. Part of the clones is not carried over; for the studies checked, unresolved V genes explain less than half of this, and the remainder is unexplained. The sample data list approximately 84,000 clones, and under 90% of these were observed just once. 20% to 25% of the sample goes to the ten largest clones. The label giving this sample's time point can be read as: cycle 1 day 1 (C1D1), immediately before nivolumab initiation. Relapse after autologous stem cell transplantation had occurred in all trial patients, and cohorts A, B and C were distinguished by prior brentuximab vedotin exposure.

This material consisted of peripheral blood mononuclear cells (PBMCs), taken at baseline. Receptors were obtained from a human donor with classical Hodgkin lymphoma.

The chain is built from TRBV2 and TRBJ2-5; D unresolved. In germline, CDR1 is SNHLY, CDR2 FYNNEI. The CDR3 is made up of 12 amino acids. The germline V and J ends were trimmed by 8 bases and 2 bases, with 9 bases remaining between them. The CDR3 is CASAMRQETQYF. The CDR3 DNA reads as TGTGCCAGCGCGATGCGTCAAGAGACCCAGTACTTC.

This clone occurred once. CDR3 region: CASSFTGQKGGEQYF. The CDR3 DNA sequence: TGTGCCAGCAGCTTTACTGGGCAGAAAGGTGGCGAGCAGTACTTC. The rearrangement joins TRBV7-2 to TRBJ2-7, with no clear D. This CDR3 contains 15 residues. Germline V lookup: CDR1 SGHTA, CDR2 FQGNSA. Trimming removed 3 bases from V and 6 bases from J, with 18 bases in between.

J is TRBJ2-4 and V is TRBV19; TRBD2 matches 9 bases. The CDR3 contains 15 residues. V lost 6 bases to trimming and J lost 8 bases; unmatched junction nucleotides: 11. CDR1 LNHDA and CDR2 SQIVND come from the germline V gene (reference sequence). CDR3 nucleotides: TGTGCCAGTAGCCGCTCCGGGACTAGCTATTACATTCAGTACTTC. It yields the protein CASSRSGTSYYIQYF.

The chain carries TRBV9 and TRBJ1-1, with D hard to call. The CDR3 has 15 residues. The germline V gene has CDR1 SGDLS and CDR2 YYNGEE. V was cut by 0 bases and J by 0 bases, with 9 bases left in between. The CDR3 DNA reads TGTGCCAGCAGCGTAGAGGCAGCCATGAACACTGAAGCTTTCTTT. Translated, it gives CASSVEAAMNTEAFF. Full variable domain (rest looked up from reference TRBV9 and TRBJ1-1): DSGVTQTPKHLITATGQRVTLRCSPRSGDLSVYWYQQSLDQGLQFLIQYYNGEERAKGNILERFSAQQFPDLHSELNLSSLELGDSALYFCASSVEAAMNTEAFFGQGTRLTVV.

This clone has more than one count but fewer than ten. CDR3 bases: TGTGCCAGCAGCTTTAGTATGGCGGGGGAAGCTTTCTTT. Its translation: CASSFSMAGEAFF. This sequence joins TRBV13 and TRBJ1-1; D not resolved. Germline CDR1 is PRHDT and CDR2 is FYEKMQ (reference sequence). The CDR3 contains 13 residues. V lost 3 bases and J 8 bases, leaving 13 bases between the germline ends. The full variable domain, rest sourced from reference TRBV13 and TRBJ1-1, is AAGVIQSPRHLIKEKRETATLKCYPIPRHDTVYWYQQGPGQDPQFLISFYEKMQSDKGSIPDRFSAQQFSDYHSELNMSSLELGDSALYFCASSFSMAGEAFFGQGTRLTVV.

This clone occurred once. The chain joins TRBV5-1 to TRBJ2-7; 7 nucleotides line up with TRBD2. The V and J ends lost 0 bases and 4 bases, in that order; junction bases with no gene match: 1. The CDR3 consists of 13 residues. Germline V CDR1 and CDR2: SGHRS, YFSETQ. CDR3 residues: CASSLGAGYEQYF. The DNA of the CDR3 is TGCGCCAGCAGCTTGGGAGCGGGGTACGAGCAGTACTTC.

CDR3 amino acids: CASSSFSFTEAFF. The CDR3 DNA follows: TGTGCCAGTAGTTCCTTTAGTTTCACTGAAGCTTTCTTT. The rearrangement links TRBV19 to TRBJ1-1, with no clear D. This CDR3 is 13 amino acids long. The germline CDR1 and CDR2 sequences are LNHDA and SQIVND (reference sequence). With 5 bases removed from V and 4 bases from J, the gap between germline ends came to 11 bases.

The rearrangement links TRBV5-6 to TRBJ2-2, with TRBD2 matching over 12 bases. Germline CDR1 and CDR2: SGHDT and YYEEEE. This CDR3 has 16 amino acids. V lost 2 bases, J lost 5 bases, and 4 bases stayed unmatched. The CDR3 loop reads CASSFRLAGATGELFF. CDR3 nucleotide sequence: TGTGCCAGCAGCTTTCGACTAGCGGGAGCGACCGGGGAGCTGTTTTTT.

This clone was seen only once. J is TRBJ1-1 and V is TRBV28; 9 bases line up with TRBD1. The CDR3 loop spans 18 amino acids. V was pared by 6 bases and J by 2 bases, with 16 bases of the junction left unmatched. The germline gives CDR1 MDHEN, CDR2 SYDVKM. The CDR3 loop is CASRNKKGQGYFNTEAFF. The CDR3 DNA is TGTGCCAGCAGAAATAAAAAGGGACAGGGATACTTTAACACTGAAGCTTTCTTT.

This clone has a single count. DNA of the CDR3: TGTGCCAGCAGTTATTATGTTTCGTCAGTAAGGAATGAGCAGTTCTTC. Translating it yields CASSYYVSSVRNEQFF. The rearrangement uses TRBV6-9 and TRBJ2-1; D call uncertain. CDR1 and CDR2 from the germline V gene are MNHGY and SVAAGI. This CDR3 contains 16 residues. The ends were cut back, 1 base at V and 7 bases at J, with 17 bases in the middle.

This chain uses TRBV5-4 with TRBJ2-7; D assignment may be TRBD1 or TRBD2 (5 bases each). The CDR3 spans 14 residues. The germline gives CDR1 SGHNT, CDR2 YYREEE (reference sequence). V lost 4 bases, J lost 2 bases, and 13 bases lay in between. The CDR3 bases are TGTGCCAGCAGCCAAGAGAGGGGTACCTACGAGCAGTACTTC. This translates into CASSQERGTYEQYF.

The chain combines TRBV19 with TRBJ2-7; D perhaps matches TRBD1 (6 bases). The V and J ends lost 4 bases and 1 base respectively, with 11 bases between them. Germline V gene data show CDR1 as LNHDA and CDR2 as SQIVND (reference sequence). There are 14 residues in the CDR3. CDR3 bases: TGTGCCAGTAGTACCTACCAGGGGTCCTACGAGCAGTACTTC. This gives the protein CASSTYQGSYEQYF.

The chain is built from TRBV25-1 and TRBJ1-2, with D possibly matching TRBD1 (6 bases). Trimming took off 4 bases at V and 0 bases at J, with 15 bases between the two ends. Germline values: CDR1 MGHDK, CDR2 SYGVNS. The CDR3 has 16 amino acids. CDR3 bases: TGTGCCAGCAGTGCAGAAACAGGGTTCTCTAACTATGGCTACACCTTC. It codes for CASSAETGFSNYGYTF.

V is TRBV9 and J is TRBJ2-1, with D possibly matching TRBD1 (6 bases). This CDR3 has 15 amino acids. V lost 0 bases to trimming and J lost 2 bases, with 9 bases between them. CDR1 and CDR2 (germline): SGDLS, YYNGEE. Written as DNA, the CDR3 is TGTGCCAGCAGCGTAGAGGGGGTAACCTACAATGAGCAGTTCTTC. Its protein is CASSVEGVTYNEQFF.

This chain joins TRBV5-4 and TRBJ2-3, with TRBD2 matching 12 bases. Germline CDR1 reads SGHNT; CDR2 reads YYREEE (reference sequence). Trimming took 6 bases from V and 2 from J; bases not matched to a gene: 7. The CDR3 loop spans 16 amino acids. Here the CDR3 DNA reads TGTGCCAGCACGCAAACTAGCGGGAGGCACACAGATACGCAGTATTTT. It encodes CASTQTSGRHTDTQYF. Variable domain in full (rest from reference TRBV5-4 and TRBJ2-3): ETGVTQSPTHLIKTRGQQVTLRCSSQSGHNTVSWYQQALGQGPQFIFQYYREEENGRGNFPPRFSGLQFPNYSSELNVNALELDDSALYLCASTQTSGRHTDTQYFGPGTRLTVL.

The gene calls are TRBV27 and TRBJ1-1; tentatively, D is TRBD1 (6 bases). V lost 6 bases to trimming and J lost 4 bases, with 15 bases between them. The V gene's germline CDR1 is MNHEY and CDR2 SMNVEV (reference sequence). The CDR3 consists of 14 residues. CDR3: CASRLTGGGTEAFF. The DNA for the CDR3 is TGTGCCAGCAGGTTGACAGGAGGTGGCACTGAAGCTTTCTTT.

J is TRBJ2-1 and V is TRBV15; 9 bases match TRBD2. V lost 1 base to trimming and J lost 5 bases; unmatched junction nucleotides: 6. This CDR3 is built from 16 residues. Germline V lookup: CDR1 LNHNV, CDR2 YYDKDF (reference sequence). The CDR3 here is CATSRGSGRNNNEQFF. The CDR3 nucleotides read TGTGCCACCAGCAGAGGTAGCGGGAGAAACAACAATGAGCAGTTCTTC.